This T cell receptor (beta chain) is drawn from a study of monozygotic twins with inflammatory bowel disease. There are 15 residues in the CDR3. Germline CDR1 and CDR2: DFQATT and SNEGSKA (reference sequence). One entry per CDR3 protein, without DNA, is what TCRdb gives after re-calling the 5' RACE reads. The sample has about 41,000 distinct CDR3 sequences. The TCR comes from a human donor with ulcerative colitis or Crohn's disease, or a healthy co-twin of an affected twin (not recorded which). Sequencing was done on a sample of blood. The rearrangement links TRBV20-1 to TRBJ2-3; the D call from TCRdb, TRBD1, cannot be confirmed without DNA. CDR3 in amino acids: CSASQGGRKTDTQYF.